This TCR beta chain derives from a study of PD-L1 blockade in urothelial cancer. About the study: Across blood samples, T cells had a median count of about 140,000.

The repertoire was sequenced with immunoSEQ multiplex PCR; TCRdb's copy has only in-frame clones and lacks some. This sample has about 38,000 clones, with around four fifths found just once. Germline lookup yields CDR1 SEHNR and CDR2 FQNEAQ (reference sequence). The CDR3 runs 19 residues. V lost 5 bases, J lost 1 base, and 9 bases stayed unmatched. This clone was counted once. The antigen is undetermined. Overall study results and limits: For durable-benefit patients, tumor-associated blood clones expanded more at 3 weeks.

As for time point: pretreatment peripheral blood. The chain links TRBV7-9 to TRBJ2-2, with 14 bases identical to TRBD2. The TCR comes from an elderly man with urothelial cancer. The sample in question was PBMCs, obtained around atezolizumab (anti-PD-L1) treatment. The CDR3 sequence is CASSQRLAGGPGNTGELFF. DNA for the CDR3: TGTGCCAGCAGCCAAAGACTAGCGGGAGGGCCCGGGAACACCGGGGAGCTGTTTTTT.